This TCR beta chain stems from a study of neoadjuvant anti-PD-1 for oral cavity cancer. The protocol was immunoSEQ multiplex PCR, while the TCRdb copy is restricted to in-frame clones and leaves out a portion. The sample comprises 14,000 or so clones, around 62% of which are singletons, and approximately 2.9% rests with the top ten. The sequences come from PBMCs, collected before nivolumab (anti-PD-1) treatment. The receptor was derived from a person aged 35-79 years with oral cavity squamous cell carcinoma.

CDR3 DNA sequence: TGTGCCATCAGTGGGGCGGTTCGGGCAGGGACTAATGAAAAACTGTTTTTT. Translated: CAISGAVRAGTNEKLFF. This chain uses TRBV10-3 with TRBJ1-4, with a tentative D call TRBD1 (5 bases). Trimming took 4 bases from V and 2 from J, leaving 17 bases between them. Germline values: CDR1 ENHRY, CDR2 SYGVKD. CDR3 length: 17 residues.